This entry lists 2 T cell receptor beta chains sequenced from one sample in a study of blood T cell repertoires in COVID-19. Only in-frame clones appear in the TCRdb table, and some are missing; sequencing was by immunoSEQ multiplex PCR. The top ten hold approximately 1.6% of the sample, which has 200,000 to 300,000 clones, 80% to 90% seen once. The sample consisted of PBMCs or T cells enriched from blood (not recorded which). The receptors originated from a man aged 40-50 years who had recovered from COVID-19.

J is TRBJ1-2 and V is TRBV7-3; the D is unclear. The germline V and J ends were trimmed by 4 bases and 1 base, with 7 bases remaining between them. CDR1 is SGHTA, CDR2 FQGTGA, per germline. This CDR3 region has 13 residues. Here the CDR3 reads CASSSAGNYGYTF. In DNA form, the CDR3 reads TGTGCCAGCAGCTCCGCAGGTAACTATGGCTACACCTTC.

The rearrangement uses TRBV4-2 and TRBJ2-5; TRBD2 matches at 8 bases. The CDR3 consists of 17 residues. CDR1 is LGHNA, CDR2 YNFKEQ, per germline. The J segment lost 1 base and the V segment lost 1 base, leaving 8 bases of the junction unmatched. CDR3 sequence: CASSQGGIGGAQETQYF. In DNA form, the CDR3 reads TGTGCCAGCAGCCAAGGAGGTATCGGGGGGGCCCAAGAGACCCAGTACTTC.